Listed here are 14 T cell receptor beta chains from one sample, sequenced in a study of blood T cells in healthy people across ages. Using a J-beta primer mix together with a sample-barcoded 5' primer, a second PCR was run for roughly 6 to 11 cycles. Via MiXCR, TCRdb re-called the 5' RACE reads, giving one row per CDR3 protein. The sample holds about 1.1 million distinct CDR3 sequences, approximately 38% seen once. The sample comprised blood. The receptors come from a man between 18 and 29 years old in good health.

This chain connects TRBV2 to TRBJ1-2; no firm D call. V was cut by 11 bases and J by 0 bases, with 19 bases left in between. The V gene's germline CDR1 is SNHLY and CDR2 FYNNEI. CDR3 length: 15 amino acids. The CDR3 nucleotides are TGTGCCGGCATTGATCGTACGGGCTCTAACTATGGCTACACCTTC. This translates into CAGIDRTGSNYGYTF.

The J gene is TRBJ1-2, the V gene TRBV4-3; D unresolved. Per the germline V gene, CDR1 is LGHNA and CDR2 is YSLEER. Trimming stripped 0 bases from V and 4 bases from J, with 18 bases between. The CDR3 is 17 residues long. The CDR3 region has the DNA TGCGCCAGCAGCCAAGACGGGATGCAGATTTACGGCTATGGCTACACCTTC. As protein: CASSQDGMQIYGYGYTF.

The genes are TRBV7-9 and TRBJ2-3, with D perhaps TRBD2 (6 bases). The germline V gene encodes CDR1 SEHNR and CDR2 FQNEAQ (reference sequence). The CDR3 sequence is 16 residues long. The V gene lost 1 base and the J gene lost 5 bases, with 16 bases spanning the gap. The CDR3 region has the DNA TGTGCCAGCAGCTTAGACCCGAGAGCCGGGGGAGATACGCAGTATTTT. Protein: CASSLDPRAGGDTQYF.

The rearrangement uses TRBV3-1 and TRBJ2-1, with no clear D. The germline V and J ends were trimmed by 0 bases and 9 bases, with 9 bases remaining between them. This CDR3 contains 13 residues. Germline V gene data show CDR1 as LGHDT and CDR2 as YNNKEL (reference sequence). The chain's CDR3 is CASSQEILREQFF. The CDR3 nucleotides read TGTGCCAGCAGCCAAGAAATTCTGCGTGAGCAGTTCTTC.

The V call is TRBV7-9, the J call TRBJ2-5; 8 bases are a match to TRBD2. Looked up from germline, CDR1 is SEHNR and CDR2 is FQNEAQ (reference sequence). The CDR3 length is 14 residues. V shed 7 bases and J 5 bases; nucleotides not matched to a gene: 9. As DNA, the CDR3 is TGTGCCAGCATCTCAAGCGGGGGTGGTGAGACCCAGTACTTC. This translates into CASISSGGGETQYF. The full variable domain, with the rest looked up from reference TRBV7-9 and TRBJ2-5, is DTGVSQNPRHKITKRGQNVTFRCDPISEHNRLYWYRQTLGQGPEFLTYFQNEAQLEKSRLLSDRFSAERPKGSFSTLEIQRTEQGDSAMYLCASISSGGGETQYFGPGTRLLVL.

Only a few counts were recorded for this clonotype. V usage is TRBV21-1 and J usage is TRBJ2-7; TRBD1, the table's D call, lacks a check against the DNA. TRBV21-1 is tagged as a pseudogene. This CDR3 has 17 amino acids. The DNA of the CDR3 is TGTGCCAGCAGCAAAGGGACAGGGTCTGAGTGTTGCTACGAGCAGTACTTC. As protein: CASSKGTGSECCYEQYF.

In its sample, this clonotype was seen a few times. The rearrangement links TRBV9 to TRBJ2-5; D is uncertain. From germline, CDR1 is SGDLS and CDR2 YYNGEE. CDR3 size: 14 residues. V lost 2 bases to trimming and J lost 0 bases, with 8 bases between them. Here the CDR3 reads CASSVSGYQETQYF. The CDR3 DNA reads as TGTGCCAGCAGCGTCTCAGGCTACCAAGAGACCCAGTACTTC.

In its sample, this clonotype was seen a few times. This chain's CDR3 is CASSLTAGYATNEKLFF. CDR3 in DNA: TGCGCCAGCAGCTTGACGGCAGGATACGCAACTAATGAAAAACTGTTTTTT. V gene TRBV5-1 combines with J gene TRBJ1-4; D remains unclear. CDR3 length equals 17 residues. Germline values: CDR1 SGHRS, CDR2 YFSETQ. The germline V and J ends were trimmed by 1 base and 0 bases, with 13 bases remaining between them.

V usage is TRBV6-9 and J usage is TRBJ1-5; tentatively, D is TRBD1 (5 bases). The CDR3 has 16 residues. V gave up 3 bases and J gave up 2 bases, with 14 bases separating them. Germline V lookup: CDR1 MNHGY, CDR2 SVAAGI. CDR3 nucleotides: TGTGCCAGCAGTTACGGGGGGAGGTATGGCAATCAGCCCCAGCATTTT. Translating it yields CASSYGGRYGNQPQHF.

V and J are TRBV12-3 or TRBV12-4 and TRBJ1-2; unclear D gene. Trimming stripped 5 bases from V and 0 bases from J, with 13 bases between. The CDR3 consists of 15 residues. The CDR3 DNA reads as TGTGCCAGCAGTCGCTCGGGTGGAGCTAACTATGGCTACACCTTC. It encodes CASSRSGGANYGYTF.

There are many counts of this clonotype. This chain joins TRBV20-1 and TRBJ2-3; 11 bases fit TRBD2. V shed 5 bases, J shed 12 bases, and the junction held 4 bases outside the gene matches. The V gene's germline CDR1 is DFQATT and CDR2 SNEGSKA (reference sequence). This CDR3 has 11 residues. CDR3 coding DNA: TGCAGTGCTTTGACTAGCGGGGCCCAGTATTTT. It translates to CSALTSGAQYF.

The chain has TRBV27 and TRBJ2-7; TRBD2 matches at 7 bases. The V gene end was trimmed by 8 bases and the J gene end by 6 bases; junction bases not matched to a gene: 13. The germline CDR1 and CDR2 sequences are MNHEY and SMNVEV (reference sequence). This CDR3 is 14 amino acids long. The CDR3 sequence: CASSYGGGPREQYF. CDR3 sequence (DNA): TGTGCCAGCTCTTATGGGGGGGGACCTCGCGAGCAGTACTTC.

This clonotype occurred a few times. CDR3 in DNA: TGTGCCAGCAAGCGCCCTACTCAAGAGACCCAGTACTTC. Residues: CASKRPTQETQYF. The genes are TRBV2 and TRBJ2-5; D call uncertain. CDR1 and CDR2 from the germline V gene are SNHLY and FYNNEI. CDR3 length equals 13 residues. The germline V and J ends were trimmed by 7 bases and 2 bases, with 11 bases remaining between them.

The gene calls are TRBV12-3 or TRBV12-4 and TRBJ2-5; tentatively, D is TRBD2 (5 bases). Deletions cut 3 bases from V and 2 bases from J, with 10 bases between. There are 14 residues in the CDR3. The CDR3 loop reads CASSFLAGQETQYF. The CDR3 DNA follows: TGTGCCAGCAGTTTCCTGGCGGGTCAAGAGACCCAGTACTTC.